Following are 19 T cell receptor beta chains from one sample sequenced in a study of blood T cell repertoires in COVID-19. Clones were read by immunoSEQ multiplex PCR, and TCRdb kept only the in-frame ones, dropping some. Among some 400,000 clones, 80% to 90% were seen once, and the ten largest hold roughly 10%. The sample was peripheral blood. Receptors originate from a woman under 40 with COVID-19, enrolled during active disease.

The CDR3 nucleotides are TGTGCCAGTTGGAGGGGTGGCCTCGGCTATGGCTACACCTTC. Its translation is CASWRGGLGYGYTF. The chain joins TRBV19 to TRBJ1-2; TRBD1 might be the D (5 bases). Trimming removed 8 bases from V and 4 bases from J, with 17 bases in between. The CDR3 is 14 amino acids. Germline V gene data show CDR1 as LNHDA and CDR2 as SQIVND (reference sequence).

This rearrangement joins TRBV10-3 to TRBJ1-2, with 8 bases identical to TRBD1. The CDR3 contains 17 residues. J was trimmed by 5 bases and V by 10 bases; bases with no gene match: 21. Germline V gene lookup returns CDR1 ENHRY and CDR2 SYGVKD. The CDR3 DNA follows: TGTGCCACCGGCCCCTCCGGGACAGGCCCTCTAATATATGGCTACACCTTC. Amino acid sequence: CATGPSGTGPLIYGYTF.

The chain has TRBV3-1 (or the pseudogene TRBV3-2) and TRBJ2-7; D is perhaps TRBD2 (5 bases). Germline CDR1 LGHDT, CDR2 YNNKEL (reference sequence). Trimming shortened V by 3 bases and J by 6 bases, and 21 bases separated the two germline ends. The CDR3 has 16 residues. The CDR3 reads CASSHHPSGNPLEQYF. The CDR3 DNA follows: TGTGCCAGCAGCCACCACCCCAGCGGAAACCCCCTCGAGCAGTACTTC.

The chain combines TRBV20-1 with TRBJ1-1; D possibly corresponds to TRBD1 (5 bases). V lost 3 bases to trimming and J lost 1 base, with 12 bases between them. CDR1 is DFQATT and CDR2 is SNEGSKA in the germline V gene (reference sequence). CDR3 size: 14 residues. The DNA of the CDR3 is TGCAGTGCTAGTGCCCCGACAGAGAACACTGAAGCTTTCTTT. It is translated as CSASAPTENTEAFF.

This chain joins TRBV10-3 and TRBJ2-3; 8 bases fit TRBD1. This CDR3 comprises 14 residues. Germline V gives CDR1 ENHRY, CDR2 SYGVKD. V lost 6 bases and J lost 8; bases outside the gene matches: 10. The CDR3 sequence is CAISPGGSPGTQYF. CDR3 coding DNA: TGTGCCATCAGCCCAGGGGGCTCACCCGGTACGCAGTATTTT.

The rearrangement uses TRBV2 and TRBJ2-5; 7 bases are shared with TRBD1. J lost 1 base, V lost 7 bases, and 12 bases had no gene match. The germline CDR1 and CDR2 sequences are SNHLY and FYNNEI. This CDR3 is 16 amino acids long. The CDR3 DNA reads TGTGCCAGCACTTGGACAGGAGAATCTTCCCAAGAGACCCAGTACTTC. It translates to CASTWTGESSQETQYF.

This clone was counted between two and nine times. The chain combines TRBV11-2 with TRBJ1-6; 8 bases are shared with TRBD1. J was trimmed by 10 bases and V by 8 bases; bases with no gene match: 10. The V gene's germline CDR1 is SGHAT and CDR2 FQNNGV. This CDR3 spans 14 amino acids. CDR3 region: CASGLNRGESPLHF. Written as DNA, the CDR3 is TGTGCCAGCGGGCTGAACAGGGGGGAGTCACCCCTCCACTTT.

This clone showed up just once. The CDR3 protein is CSVGANQETQYF. In DNA form, the CDR3 reads TGCAGCGTTGGCGCCAACCAAGAGACCCAGTACTTC. The chain is built from TRBV29-1 and TRBJ2-5, with D hard to call. The CDR3 spans 12 residues. The V end was cut by 4 bases, the J end by 0 bases, with 6 bases between. Germline values: CDR1 SQVTM, CDR2 ANQGSEA.

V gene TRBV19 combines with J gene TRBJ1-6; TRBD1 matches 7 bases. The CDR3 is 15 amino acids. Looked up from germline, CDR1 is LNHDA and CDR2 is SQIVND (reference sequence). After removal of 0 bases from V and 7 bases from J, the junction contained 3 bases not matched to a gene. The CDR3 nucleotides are TGTGCCAGTAGTATAGACGGGACAGAGAATTCACCCCTCCACTTT. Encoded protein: CASSIDGTENSPLHF.

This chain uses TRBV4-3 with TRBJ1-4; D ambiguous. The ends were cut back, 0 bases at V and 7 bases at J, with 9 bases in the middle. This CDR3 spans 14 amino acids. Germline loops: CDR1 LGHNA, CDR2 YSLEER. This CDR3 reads CASSQDRGIEKLFF. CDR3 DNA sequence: TGCGCCAGCAGCCAAGACCGGGGAATTGAAAAACTGTTTTTT.

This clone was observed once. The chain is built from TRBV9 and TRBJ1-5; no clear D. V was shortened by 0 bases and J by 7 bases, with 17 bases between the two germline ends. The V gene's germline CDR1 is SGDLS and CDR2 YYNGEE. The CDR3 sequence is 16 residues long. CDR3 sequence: CASSVGPSPGEQPQHF. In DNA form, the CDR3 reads TGTGCCAGCAGCGTAGGCCCCAGTCCCGGGGAACAGCCCCAGCATTTT.

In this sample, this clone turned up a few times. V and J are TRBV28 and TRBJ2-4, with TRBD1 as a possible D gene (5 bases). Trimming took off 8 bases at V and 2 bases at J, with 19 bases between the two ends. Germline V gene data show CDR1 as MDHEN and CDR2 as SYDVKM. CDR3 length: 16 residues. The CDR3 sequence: CASGGAGSIPKNIQYF. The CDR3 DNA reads TGTGCCAGCGGTGGGGCAGGGTCGATCCCCAAAAACATTCAGTACTTC.

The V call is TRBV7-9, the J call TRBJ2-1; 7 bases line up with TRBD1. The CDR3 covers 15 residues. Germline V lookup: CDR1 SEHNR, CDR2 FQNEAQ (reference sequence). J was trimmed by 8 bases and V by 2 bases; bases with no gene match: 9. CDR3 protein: CASSLFPQGSDEQFF. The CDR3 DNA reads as TGTGCCAGCAGCTTATTTCCACAGGGGAGTGATGAGCAGTTCTTC.

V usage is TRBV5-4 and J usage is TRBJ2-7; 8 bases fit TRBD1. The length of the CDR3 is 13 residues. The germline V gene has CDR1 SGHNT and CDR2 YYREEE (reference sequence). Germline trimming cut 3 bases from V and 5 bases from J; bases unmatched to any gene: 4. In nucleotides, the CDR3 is TGTGCCAGCAGCTGGGCAGGGGGCAACGAGCAGTACTTC. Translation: CASSWAGGNEQYF.

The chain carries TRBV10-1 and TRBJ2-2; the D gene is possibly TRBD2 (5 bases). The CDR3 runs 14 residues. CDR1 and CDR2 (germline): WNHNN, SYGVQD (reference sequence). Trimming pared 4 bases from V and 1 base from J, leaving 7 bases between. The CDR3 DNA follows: TGCGCCAGCAGTGGAAGCGGGAACACCGGGGAGCTGTTTTTT. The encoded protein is CASSGSGNTGELFF.

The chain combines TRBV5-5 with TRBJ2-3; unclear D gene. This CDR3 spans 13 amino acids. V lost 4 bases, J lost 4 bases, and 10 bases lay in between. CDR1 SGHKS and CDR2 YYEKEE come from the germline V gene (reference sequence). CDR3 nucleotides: TGTGCCAGCAGCGAAACAGTGGCAGATACGCAGTATTTT. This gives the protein CASSETVADTQYF.

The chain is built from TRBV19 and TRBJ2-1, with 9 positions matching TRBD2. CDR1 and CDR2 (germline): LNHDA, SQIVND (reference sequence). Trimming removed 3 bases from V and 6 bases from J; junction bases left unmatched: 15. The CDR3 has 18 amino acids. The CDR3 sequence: CASSIVLAGILSTNEQFF. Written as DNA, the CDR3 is TGTGCCAGTAGTATTGTCCTAGCGGGAATCCTATCGACCAATGAGCAGTTCTTC.

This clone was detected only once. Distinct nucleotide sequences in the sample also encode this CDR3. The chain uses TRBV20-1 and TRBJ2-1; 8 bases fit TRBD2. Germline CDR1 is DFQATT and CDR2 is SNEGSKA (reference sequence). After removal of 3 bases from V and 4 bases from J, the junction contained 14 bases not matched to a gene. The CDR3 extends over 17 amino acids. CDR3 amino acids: CSASPTLAGLLYNEQFF. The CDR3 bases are TGCAGTGCTAGTCCCACCCTAGCGGGCCTACTATACAATGAGCAGTTCTTC.

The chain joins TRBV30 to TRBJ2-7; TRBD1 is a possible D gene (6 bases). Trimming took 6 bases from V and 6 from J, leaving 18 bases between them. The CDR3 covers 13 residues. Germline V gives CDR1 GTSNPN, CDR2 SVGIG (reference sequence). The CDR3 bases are TGTGCCTGCCCCAGCCCCAGGGGTTTCGAGCAGTACTTC. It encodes CACPSPRGFEQYF.